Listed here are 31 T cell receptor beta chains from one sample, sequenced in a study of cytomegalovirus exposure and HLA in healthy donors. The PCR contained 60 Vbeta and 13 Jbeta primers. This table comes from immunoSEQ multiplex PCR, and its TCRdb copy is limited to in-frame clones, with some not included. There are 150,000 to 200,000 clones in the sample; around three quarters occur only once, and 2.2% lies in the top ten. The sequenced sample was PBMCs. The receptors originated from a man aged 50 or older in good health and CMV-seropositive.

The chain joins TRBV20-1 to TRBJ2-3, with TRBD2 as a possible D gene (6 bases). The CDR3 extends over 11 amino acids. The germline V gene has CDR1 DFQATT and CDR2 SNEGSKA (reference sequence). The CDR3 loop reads CRGGPTDTQYF. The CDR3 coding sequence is TGCAGGGGAGGTCCCACAGATACGCAGTATTTT.

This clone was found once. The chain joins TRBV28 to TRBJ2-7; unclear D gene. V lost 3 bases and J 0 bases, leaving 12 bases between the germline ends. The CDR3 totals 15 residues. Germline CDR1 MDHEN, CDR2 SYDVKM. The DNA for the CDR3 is TGTGCCAGCAGTTTTTCCCCCGGTAGCTCCTACGAGCAGTACTTC. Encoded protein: CASSFSPGSSYEQYF.

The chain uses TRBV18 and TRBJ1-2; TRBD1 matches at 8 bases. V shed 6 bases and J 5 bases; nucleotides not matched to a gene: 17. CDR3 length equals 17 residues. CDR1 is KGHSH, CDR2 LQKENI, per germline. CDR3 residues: CASSTRPRGQVVYGYTF. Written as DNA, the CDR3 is TGTGCCAGCTCGACCCGCCCAAGGGGACAGGTCGTGTATGGCTACACCTTC.

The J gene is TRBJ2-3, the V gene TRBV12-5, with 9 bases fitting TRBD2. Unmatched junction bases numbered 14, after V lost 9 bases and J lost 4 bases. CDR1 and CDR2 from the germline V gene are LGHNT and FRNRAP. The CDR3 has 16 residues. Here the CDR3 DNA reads TGTGCTAGCCCCCAGTGCGGCGGGGGGGCGGCAGATACGCAGTATTTT. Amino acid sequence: CASPQCGGGAADTQYF.

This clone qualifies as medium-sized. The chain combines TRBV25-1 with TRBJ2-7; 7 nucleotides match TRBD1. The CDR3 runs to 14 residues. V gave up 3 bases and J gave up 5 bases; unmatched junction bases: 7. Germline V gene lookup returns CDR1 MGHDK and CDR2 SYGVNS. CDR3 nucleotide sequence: TGTGCCAGCAGTGACTTCGACAGGGCTCACGAGCAGTACTTC. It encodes CASSDFDRAHEQYF.

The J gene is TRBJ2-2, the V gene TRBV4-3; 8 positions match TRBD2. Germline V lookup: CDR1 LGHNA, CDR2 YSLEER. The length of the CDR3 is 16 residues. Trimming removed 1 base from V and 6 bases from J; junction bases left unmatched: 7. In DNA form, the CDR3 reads TGCGCCAGCAGCCAAGCCTACGCGGGGGGACCCGGGGAGCTGTTTTTT. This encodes CASSQAYAGGPGELFF.

This CDR3 reads CAISEPDSSTEAFF. The CDR3 DNA is TGTGCCATCAGTGAGCCGGACAGCAGTACTGAAGCTTTCTTT. V usage is TRBV10-3 and J usage is TRBJ1-1; weak D call: TRBD1 (6 bases). V was pared by 2 bases and J by 5 bases, with 12 bases between. The CDR3 totals 14 residues. Germline-derived CDR1 and CDR2 are ENHRY and SYGVKD.

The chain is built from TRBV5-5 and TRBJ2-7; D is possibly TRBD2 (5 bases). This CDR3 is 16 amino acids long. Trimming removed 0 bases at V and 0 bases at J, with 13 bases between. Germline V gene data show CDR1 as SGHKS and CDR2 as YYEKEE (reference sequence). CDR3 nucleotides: TGTGCCAGCAGCTTGGGGCTCGGGGAGAACTCCTACGAGCAGTACTTC. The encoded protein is CASSLGLGENSYEQYF.

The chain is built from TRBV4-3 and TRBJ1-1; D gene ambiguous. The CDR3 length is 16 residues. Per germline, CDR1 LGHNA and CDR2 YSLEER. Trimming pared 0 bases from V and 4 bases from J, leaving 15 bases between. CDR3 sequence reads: CASSQDQELTGTEAFF. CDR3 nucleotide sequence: TGCGCCAGCAGCCAAGATCAAGAACTTACGGGCACTGAAGCTTTCTTT.

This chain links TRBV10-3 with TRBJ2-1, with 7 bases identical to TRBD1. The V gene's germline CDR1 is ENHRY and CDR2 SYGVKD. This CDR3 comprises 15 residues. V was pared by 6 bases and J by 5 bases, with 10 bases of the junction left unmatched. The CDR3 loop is CAISLGQLANNEQFF. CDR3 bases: TGTGCCATCAGCCTGGGACAGCTCGCCAACAATGAGCAGTTCTTC.

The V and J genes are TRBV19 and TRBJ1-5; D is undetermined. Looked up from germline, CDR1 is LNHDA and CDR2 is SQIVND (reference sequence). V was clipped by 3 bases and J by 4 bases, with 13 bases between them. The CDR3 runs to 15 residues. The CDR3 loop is CASSMDSGGNQPQHF. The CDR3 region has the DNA TGTGCCAGTAGTATGGATTCGGGAGGTAATCAGCCCCAGCATTTT.

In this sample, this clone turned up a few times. The CDR3, as DNA: TGTGCCAGTAGTAGCGGACAGGATGAAAAACTGTTTTTT. Its protein product is CASSSGQDEKLFF. The chain joins TRBV19 to TRBJ1-4, with 7 bases that match TRBD1. V lost 4 bases and J lost 6; bases outside the gene matches: 2. CDR3 length: 13 residues. CDR1 and CDR2 (germline): LNHDA, SQIVND (reference sequence).

Here the CDR3 reads CASSRTAQYEQYF. The CDR3 DNA reads TGCGCCAGCTCTCGGACAGCCCAGTACGAGCAGTACTTC. The chain uses TRBV4-3 and TRBJ2-7, with D possibly matching TRBD1 (6 bases). CDR1 and CDR2 from the germline V gene are LGHNA and YSLEER. Trimming cost V 8 bases and J 4 bases, with 15 bases left between them. The CDR3 has 13 amino acids.

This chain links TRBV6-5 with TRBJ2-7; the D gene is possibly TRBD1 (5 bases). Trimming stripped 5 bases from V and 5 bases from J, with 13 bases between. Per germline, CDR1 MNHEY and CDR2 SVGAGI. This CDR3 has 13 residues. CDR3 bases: TGTGCCAGCAGTGGCAGGGTCGGGCACGAGCAGTACTTC. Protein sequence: CASSGRVGHEQYF.

CDR3 loop: CASSPGGSPLHF. In DNA form, the CDR3 reads TGTGCCAGTAGTCCAGGGGGGTCACCCCTCCACTTT. This chain links TRBV19 with TRBJ1-6; 7 bases are shared with TRBD1. The V gene end was trimmed by 5 bases and the J gene end by 10 bases; junction bases not matched to a gene: 2. CDR1 and CDR2 (germline): LNHDA, SQIVND (reference sequence). The CDR3 is 12 amino acids.

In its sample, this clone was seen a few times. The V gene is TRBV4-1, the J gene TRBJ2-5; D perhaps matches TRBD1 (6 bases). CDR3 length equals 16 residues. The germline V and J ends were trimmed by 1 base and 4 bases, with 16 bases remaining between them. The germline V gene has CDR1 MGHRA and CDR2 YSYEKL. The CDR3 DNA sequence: TGCGCCAGCAGCCAAGCCCCCAGGGGTGGGGGAGAGACCCAGTACTTC. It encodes CASSQAPRGGGETQYF.

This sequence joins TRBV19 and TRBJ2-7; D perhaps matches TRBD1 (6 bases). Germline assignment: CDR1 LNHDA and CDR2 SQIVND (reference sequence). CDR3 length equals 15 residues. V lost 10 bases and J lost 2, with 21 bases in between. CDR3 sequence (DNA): TGTGCCACGAAGACGAAGAGGGACACCGCCTACGAGCAGTACTTC. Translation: CATKTKRDTAYEQYF. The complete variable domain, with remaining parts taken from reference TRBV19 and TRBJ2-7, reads DGGITQSPKYLFRKEGQNVTLSCEQNLNHDAMYWYRQDPGQGLRLIYYSQIVNDFQKGDIAEGYSVSREKKESFPLTVTSAQKNPTAFYLCATKTKRDTAYEQYFGPGTRLTVT.

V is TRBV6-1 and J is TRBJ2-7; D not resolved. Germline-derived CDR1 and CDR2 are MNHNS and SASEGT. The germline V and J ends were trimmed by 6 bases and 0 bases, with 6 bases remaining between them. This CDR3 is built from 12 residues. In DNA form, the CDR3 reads TGTGCCAGCAGGGCCTTCTCCTACGAGCAGTACTTC. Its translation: CASRAFSYEQYF.

The DNA for the CDR3 is TGTGCCAGCATCCGGACAGACAATTCCTACGAGCAGTACTTC. This codes for CASIRTDNSYEQYF. J is TRBJ2-7 and V is TRBV11-2; D may be TRBD1 (6 bases). CDR3 length: 14 amino acids. CDR1 and CDR2 (germline): SGHAT, FQNNGV. Trimming cost V 7 bases and J 1 base, with 14 bases left between them.

The CDR3 protein is CASRARDRAGKLFF. CDR3 nucleotide sequence: TGTGCCAGTAGGGCCAGGGACAGGGCCGGAAAACTGTTTTTT. The chain is built from TRBV19 and TRBJ1-4; 9 nucleotides line up with TRBD1. J lost 10 bases, V lost 6 bases, and 9 bases had no gene match. CDR1 and CDR2 from the germline V gene are LNHDA and SQIVND (reference sequence). The CDR3 is 14 residues long.

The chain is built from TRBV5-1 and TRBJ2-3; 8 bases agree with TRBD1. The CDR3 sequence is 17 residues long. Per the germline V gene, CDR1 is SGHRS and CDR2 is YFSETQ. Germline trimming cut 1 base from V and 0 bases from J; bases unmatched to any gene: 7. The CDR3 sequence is CASSLPTRQGSTDTQYF. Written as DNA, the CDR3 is TGCGCCAGCAGCTTGCCGACTCGACAGGGGAGCACAGATACGCAGTATTTT.

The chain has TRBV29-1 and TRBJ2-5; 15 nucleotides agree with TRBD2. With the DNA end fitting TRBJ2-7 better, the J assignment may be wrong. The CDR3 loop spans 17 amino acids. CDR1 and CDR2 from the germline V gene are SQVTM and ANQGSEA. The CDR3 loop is CSVNGLAGGPTRDEQYF. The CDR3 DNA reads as TGCAGCGTTAATGGACTAGCGGGGGGGCCTACGCGGGACGAGCAGTACTTC.

CDR3 nucleotide sequence: TGTGCCAGTAGTTTATACAGGGCGCGAAATGAGCAGTTCTTC. This translates into CASSLYRARNEQFF. The chain is built from TRBV19 and TRBJ2-1, with TRBD1 as a possible D gene (6 bases). CDR3 length: 14 residues. Germline V CDR1 and CDR2: LNHDA, SQIVND (reference sequence). V was cut by 5 bases and J by 7 bases, with 15 bases left in between.

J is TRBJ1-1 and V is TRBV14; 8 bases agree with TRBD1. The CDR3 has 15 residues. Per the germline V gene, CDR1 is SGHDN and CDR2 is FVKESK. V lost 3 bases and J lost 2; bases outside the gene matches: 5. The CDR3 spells CASSHRTGINTEAFF. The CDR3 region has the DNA TGTGCCAGCAGCCACCGGACAGGGATAAACACTGAAGCTTTCTTT.

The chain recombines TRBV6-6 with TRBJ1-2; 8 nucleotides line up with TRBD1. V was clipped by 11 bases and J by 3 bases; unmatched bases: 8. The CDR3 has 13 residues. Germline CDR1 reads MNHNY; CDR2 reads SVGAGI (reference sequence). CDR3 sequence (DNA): TGTGCCGGATGGACAGGGAATGACTATGGCTACACCTTC. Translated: CAGWTGNDYGYTF.

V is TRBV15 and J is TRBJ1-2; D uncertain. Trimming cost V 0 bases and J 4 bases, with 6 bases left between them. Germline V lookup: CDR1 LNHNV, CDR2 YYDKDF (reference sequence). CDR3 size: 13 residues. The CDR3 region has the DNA TGTGCCACCAGCAGAGAGGAGGGCTATGGCTACACCTTC. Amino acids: CATSREEGYGYTF.

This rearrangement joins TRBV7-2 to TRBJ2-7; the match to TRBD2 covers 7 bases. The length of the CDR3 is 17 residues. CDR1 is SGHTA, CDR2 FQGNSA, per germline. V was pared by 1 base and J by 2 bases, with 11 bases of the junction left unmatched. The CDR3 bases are TGTGCCAGCAGCTTAGAGGGGTTGGGGACTACTACCTACGAGCAGTACTTC. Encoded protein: CASSLEGLGTTTYEQYF.

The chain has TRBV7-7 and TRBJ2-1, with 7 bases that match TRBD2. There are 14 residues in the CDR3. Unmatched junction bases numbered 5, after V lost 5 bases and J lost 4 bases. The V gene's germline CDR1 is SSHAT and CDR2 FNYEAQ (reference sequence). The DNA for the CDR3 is TGTGCCAGCAGCCCCCCGGGGGGTTACAATGAGCAGTTCTTC. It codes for CASSPPGGYNEQFF.

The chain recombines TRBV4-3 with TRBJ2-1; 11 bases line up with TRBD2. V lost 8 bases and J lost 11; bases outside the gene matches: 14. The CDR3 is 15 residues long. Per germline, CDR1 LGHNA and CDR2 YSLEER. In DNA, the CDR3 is TGCGCCAGCTCTTCCGGGACTAGCGGCCTCAAGAAGCAGTTCTTC. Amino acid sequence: CASSSGTSGLKKQFF.

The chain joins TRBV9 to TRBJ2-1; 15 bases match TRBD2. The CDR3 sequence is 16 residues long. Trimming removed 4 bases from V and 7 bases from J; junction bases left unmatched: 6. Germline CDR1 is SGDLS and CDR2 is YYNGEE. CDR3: CASSLGLAGGLNEQFF. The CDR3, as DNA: TGTGCCAGCAGCCTAGGACTAGCGGGGGGGCTAAATGAGCAGTTCTTC. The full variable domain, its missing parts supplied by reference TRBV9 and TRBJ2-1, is DSGVTQTPKHLITATGQRVTLRCSPRSGDLSVYWYQQSLDQGLQFLIQYYNGEERAKGNILERFSAQQFPDLHSELNLSSLELGDSALYFCASSLGLAGGLNEQFFGPGTRLTVL.

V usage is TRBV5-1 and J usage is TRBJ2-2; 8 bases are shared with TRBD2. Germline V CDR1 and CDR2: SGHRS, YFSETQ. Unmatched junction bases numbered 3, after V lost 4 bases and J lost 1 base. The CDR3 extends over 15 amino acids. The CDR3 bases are TGCGCCAGCAGCGGAAGCGGGGGGAACACCGGGGAGCTGTTTTTT. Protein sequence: CASSGSGGNTGELFF.